Included here is one T cell receptor (beta chain) sequence, with context. Its antigen is not known. The data stem from a study of cytomegalovirus exposure and HLA in healthy donors. As for the study in general: A subsequent analysis stated that the 100 to 150 validation repertoires were run on the same platform as the approximately 700 first-cohort repertoires. Overall study findings and caveats: Subsequent analysis showed first-cohort TCR clusters tending to co-occur in some 120 validation repertoires. Cytomegalovirus status, reportedly, was diagnosed with high specificity and sensitivity by the classifier.

The repertoire was sequenced with immunoSEQ multiplex PCR; TCRdb's copy has only in-frame clones and lacks some. In the table there are 200,000 to 250,000 clones, approximately 88% of which are singletons. Germline values: CDR1 MNHNS, CDR2 SASEGT. The V and J ends lost 7 bases and 6 bases, in that order; junction bases with no gene match: 7. This CDR3 has 14 amino acids. This receptor was taken from a woman between 25 and 40 years old in good health and CMV-seropositive. V gene TRBV6-1 combines with J gene TRBJ1-5, with 9 bases lining up with TRBD1. Sequencing used PBMCs. The CDR3 here is CASTSTGGGQPQHF. CDR3 in DNA: TGTGCCAGCACTTCAACAGGGGGCGGTCAGCCCCAGCATTTT.